This T cell receptor beta chain appears in the sequencing data of a study of T cells in Graves' hyperthyroidism and ophthalmopathy. The wider study: Before treatment of any kind, peripheral blood was taken at initial diagnosis.

V was clipped by 3 bases and J by 0 bases; unmatched bases: 5. Germline V lookup: CDR1 MGHRA, CDR2 YSYEKL. This CDR3 spans 16 amino acids. For Graves' hyperthyroidism to be stable, ophthalmopathy could not progress within 18 months. Authors of the study amplified TCR beta CDR3 regions from RNA transcripts. The study used the HTBI primer set for a first-round RT-PCR of the TCR CDR3. TCRdb recomputed calls from the multiplex PCR reads with MiXCR, one row per CDR3 protein. The sample carries fewer than 550,000 distinct CDR3 sequences, approximately 14% recorded once. Study-level findings and limits: Ophthalmopathy stood apart from stable hyperthyroidism in a 13 V-J model. The majority of expanded thyroid clonotypes above 0.001 also appeared in blood.

The table lists this clonotype with a few counts. Its antigen is currently unknown. What was sequenced was blood. The sequence came from a woman between 18 and 29 years old with Graves' hyperthyroidism. The rearrangement uses TRBV4-1 and TRBJ2-7, with TRBD2 identical over 10 bases. In nucleotides, the CDR3 is TGCGCCAGCAGCCATGTGACTAGCGGGCGCTCCTACGAGCAGTACTTC. It codes for CASSHVTSGRSYEQYF.